The 5 T cell receptor beta chains below come from one sample, sequenced in a study of human T cells and chemical hapten exposure. Someone pulled total RNA out of unfractionated whole blood. TCRdb redid the calling of the 5' RACE reads with MiXCR, one entry per CDR3 protein. The sample consists of under 150,000 distinct CDR3 sequences, approximately 19% of them appearing once. These receptors came from a human donor in good health.

This clonotype was observed a few times. The chain is built from TRBV9 and TRBJ2-5; tentatively, D is TRBD2 (6 bases). The CDR3 totals 15 residues. Germline CDR1 reads SGDLS; CDR2 reads YYNGEE. V was pared by 3 bases and J by 2 bases, with 14 bases between. CDR3 loop: CASSGGGGGQETQYF. DNA for the CDR3: TGTGCCAGCAGCGGGGGTGGCGGAGGGCAAGAGACCCAGTACTTC.

The V and J genes are TRBV28 and TRBJ1-4; the D is unclear. The V end was cut by 5 bases, the J end by 8 bases, with 6 bases between. The CDR3 runs 11 residues. Germline CDR1 reads MDHEN; CDR2 reads SYDVKM. The CDR3 loop reads CASSPGEKLFF. In DNA form, the CDR3 reads TGTGCCAGCAGTCCGGGGGAAAAACTGTTTTTT.

V gene TRBV6-5 combines with J gene TRBJ1-2, with TRBD1 matching over 9 bases. Germline V gene data show CDR1 as MNHEY and CDR2 as SVGAGI. This CDR3 has 15 amino acids. V shed 6 bases and J 1 base; nucleotides not matched to a gene: 6. The CDR3 loop is CASRVDRGRNYGYTF. DNA for the CDR3: TGTGCCAGCAGGGTGGACAGGGGACGTAACTATGGCTACACCTTC.

CDR3 loop: CASSTDSFEKLFF. The CDR3 nucleotides are TGTGCCAGCTCAACAGACAGCTTTGAAAAACTGTTTTTT. The rearrangement links TRBV18 to TRBJ1-4, with D perhaps matching TRBD1 (5 bases). The CDR3 runs 13 residues. Between the trimmed V and J ends, which lost 5 bases and 7 bases, there was a span of 11 bases. The germline gives CDR1 KGHSH, CDR2 LQKENI.

The CDR3 nucleotides read TGTGCCAGCAGCTTGAACAGGGGAAGCTCCTACGAGCAGTACTTC. This sequence encodes CASSLNRGSSYEQYF. The chain links TRBV7-8 to TRBJ2-7, with 7 bases that match TRBD1. V shed 3 bases, J shed 0 bases, and the junction held 5 bases outside the gene matches. This CDR3 is built from 15 residues. CDR1 is SGHVS and CDR2 is FQNEAQ in the germline V gene. Complete variable domain (other parts from reference TRBV7-8 and TRBJ2-7): GAGVSQSPRYKVAKRGQDVALRCDPISGHVSLFWYQQALGQGPEFLTYFQNEAQLDKSGLPSDRFFAERPEGSVSTLKIQRTQQEDSAVYLCASSLNRGSSYEQYFGPGTRLTVT.